These 11 T cell receptor beta chains came from one sample sequenced in a study of CD8 T cells in ankylosing spondylitis. MiXCR, applied by TCRdb to the 5' RACE reads, yields one record per CDR3 protein. The profile covers 150,000 to 250,000 distinct CDR3 sequences, with around 13% appearing a single time and 16% taken by the ten largest. The sample comprised blood, either unsorted or a sorted T cell fraction (not recorded which). Receptor source: a male donor with ankylosing spondylitis or in good health (not recorded which).

The chain joins TRBV3-1 to TRBJ2-5; possibly TRBD2 for D (5 bases). Trimming took off 0 bases at V and 5 bases at J, with 7 bases between the two ends. CDR1 LGHDT and CDR2 YNNKEL come from the germline V gene (reference sequence). This CDR3 comprises 13 residues. The CDR3 protein is CASSQEERETQYF. CDR3 DNA: TGTGCCAGCAGCCAAGAAGAGCGGGAGACCCAGTACTTC.

There are a few counts of this clonotype. The rearrangement uses TRBV9 and TRBJ2-7; D is possibly TRBD2 (5 bases). The CDR3 runs 14 residues. V lost 6 bases, J lost 0 bases, and 13 bases lay in between. CDR1 SGDLS and CDR2 YYNGEE come from the germline V gene. DNA for the CDR3: TGTGCCAGCACCTCCGGGGAAGCCTCCTACGAGCAGTACTTC. Encoded protein: CASTSGEASYEQYF. The full variable domain, rest sourced from reference TRBV9 and TRBJ2-7, is DSGVTQTPKHLITATGQRVTLRCSPRSGDLSVYWYQQSLDQGLQFLIQYYNGEERAKGNILERFSAQQFPDLHSELNLSSLELGDSALYFCASTSGEASYEQYFGPGTRLTVT.

The V call is TRBV12-5, the J call TRBJ1-4; a weak D match, TRBD1 (6 bases). V lost 0 bases to trimming and J lost 4 bases, with 9 bases between them. The CDR3 is made up of 15 amino acids. Germline V gives CDR1 LGHNT, CDR2 FRNRAP. In DNA, the CDR3 is TGTGCTAGTGGTTTGGTACAGGGCCATAATGAAAAACTGTTTTTT. Its protein product is CASGLVQGHNEKLFF.

This clonotype was picked up a small number of times. The chain employs TRBV5-1 and TRBJ2-5; TRBD1 agrees at 8 bases. Germline trimming cut 4 bases from V and 5 bases from J; bases unmatched to any gene: 10. CDR3 length: 15 amino acids. The germline V gene has CDR1 SGHRS and CDR2 YFSETQ. DNA of the CDR3: TGCGCCAGCAGCCAAGGAGGACAGGGCGTGGAGACCCAGTACTTC. It is translated as CASSQGGQGVETQYF.

This clonotype showed up just a few times. The J gene is TRBJ1-1, the V gene TRBV7-9; TRBD1 might be the D (5 bases). CDR3 length equals 17 residues. Germline V gene sequence: CDR1 SEHNR, CDR2 FQNEAQ (reference sequence). V was clipped by 3 bases and J by 4 bases, with 21 bases between them. In nucleotides, the CDR3 is TGTGCCAGCAGCTTCGGACGGGGGGAAGTGAGTGGCACTGAAGCTTTCTTT. It codes for CASSFGRGEVSGTEAFF.

This clonotype was seen many times. J is TRBJ1-2 and V is TRBV7-9; D uncertain. The germline V and J ends were trimmed by 10 bases and 7 bases, with 7 bases remaining between them. Per the germline V gene, CDR1 is SEHNR and CDR2 is FQNEAQ (reference sequence). The CDR3 runs to 9 residues. The CDR3 here is CAITPGYTF. The DNA of the CDR3 is TGTGCCATTACTCCTGGCTACACCTTC.

This chain links TRBV5-1 with TRBJ2-7, with D possibly being TRBD1 or TRBD2 (5 bases each). Germline V gene data show CDR1 as SGHRS and CDR2 as YFSETQ. Trimming left V 1 base short and J 2 bases short, with 10 bases between. This CDR3 has 14 amino acids. The CDR3 spells CASSLMGPTYEQYF. CDR3 in DNA: TGCGCCAGCAGCTTGATGGGACCCACCTACGAGCAGTACTTC.

This chain's CDR3 is CSARDRANTGELFF. The CDR3 DNA is TGCAGTGCACGGGACAGGGCCAACACCGGGGAGCTGTTTTTT. The chain combines TRBV20-1 with TRBJ2-2; 9 bases agree with TRBD1. This CDR3 is 14 amino acids long. Germline-derived CDR1 and CDR2 are DFQATT and SNEGSKA (reference sequence). V was clipped by 6 bases and J by 2 bases; unmatched bases: 4.

The chain is built from TRBV19 and TRBJ1-1; weak D call: TRBD1 (5 bases). This CDR3 comprises 14 residues. Per the germline V gene, CDR1 is LNHDA and CDR2 is SQIVND (reference sequence). V was shortened by 4 bases and J by 0 bases, with 9 bases between the two germline ends. The CDR3: CASSRGALNTEAFF. The CDR3, as DNA: TGTGCCAGTAGTAGAGGGGCCCTGAACACTGAAGCTTTCTTT.

The chain carries TRBV10-3 and TRBJ2-6; perhaps TRBD2 as D (5 bases). The CDR3 is made up of 15 amino acids. V was clipped by 3 bases and J by 3 bases, with 9 bases between them. Per germline, CDR1 ENHRY and CDR2 SYGVKD. The CDR3 protein is CAISDGEGGANVLTF. Written as DNA, the CDR3 is TGTGCCATCAGTGACGGAGAGGGTGGGGCCAACGTCCTGACTTTC.

This clonotype was seen only a few times. The CDR3 DNA sequence: TGTGCCAGCAGCCCGACTCGGACAGGGGGCGGCTATGGCTACACCTTC. Amino acid sequence: CASSPTRTGGGYGYTF. J is TRBJ1-2 and V is TRBV7-9, with TRBD1 matching over 11 bases. The V and J ends lost 5 bases and 4 bases, in that order; junction bases with no gene match: 9. The V gene's germline CDR1 is SEHNR and CDR2 FQNEAQ (reference sequence). CDR3 size: 16 residues.